This T cell receptor beta chain was recorded in a study of cytomegalovirus exposure and HLA in healthy donors. Study details: Previous work identified 120 million or so unique TCR beta sequences from about 179 million T cells.

The CDR3 is 14 residues long. J was trimmed by 1 base and V by 4 bases; bases with no gene match: 3. Germline V lookup: CDR1 KGHSH, CDR2 LQKENI. PCR was performed using 60 Vbeta and 13 Jbeta primers. Measured with immunoSEQ multiplex PCR; TCRdb has only the in-frame clones, and not every one. The data show about 160,000 clones, about 75% seen once. General study points: Three CMV-associated chains proved CMV antigen-specific in vitro. There were some public TCRs occurring in many donors, but most TCR sequences were rare.

All the people who gave samples were healthy bone marrow donors. Remarks on this clone: The antigen is undetermined.

The chain carries TRBV18 and TRBJ2-5; 7 bases line up with TRBD2. The source of this sequence is a male donor in good health and CMV-seronegative. The sample was PBMCs. CDR3 sequence: CASSLRTSQETQYF. The CDR3 DNA reads as TGTGCCAGCTCACTGAGGACTAGCCAAGAGACCCAGTACTTC.